The 12 T cell receptor beta chains reported below all come from one sample, sequenced in a study of T cell changes during pregnancy in multiple sclerosis (dated by TCRdb to about 2019). The library came from the immunoSEQ multiplex PCR assay. The table was pulled from immuneACCESS by TCRdb, which kept in-frame rearrangements only. Such tables lose some clones; where checked, under half of the loss comes from unresolved V genes, and the rest has no known cause. The table for this sample lists over 60,000 clones; over 85% of them were counted only once. Jointly, the top ten make up under 1.3% of the sample. This sample comprised peripheral blood, obtained in the first trimester of pregnancy. These receptors all stem from a female donor with multiple sclerosis, enrolled in a pregnancy study.

CDR3 residues: CASSYWGGSSYNEQFF. CDR3 nucleotide sequence: TGTGCCAGCAGTTACTGGGGGGGGAGCTCCTACAATGAGCAGTTCTTC. The J gene is TRBJ2-1, the V gene TRBV6-5; TRBD2 matches 7 bases. The junction had 3 bases not matched to a gene; V was cut back by 1 base and J by 0 bases. CDR1 is MNHEY, CDR2 SVGAGI, per germline. The CDR3 runs 16 residues.

This sequence joins TRBV7-9 and TRBJ1-1, with 9 nucleotides matching TRBD1. The CDR3 length is 12 residues. The ends lost 6 bases at V and 11 bases at J; junction bases unmatched: 7. Per the germline V gene, CDR1 is SEHNR and CDR2 is FQNEAQ (reference sequence). The CDR3 reads CASRRGQGGAFF. In DNA form, the CDR3 reads TGTGCCAGCAGGAGGGGACAGGGTGGGGCTTTCTTT.

This chain joins TRBV12-5 and TRBJ1-1; TRBD1 is a possible D gene (5 bases). The CDR3 consists of 13 residues. Germline lookup yields CDR1 LGHNT and CDR2 FRNRAP. V shed 3 bases and J shed 6 bases, with 11 bases lying between them. CDR3 protein: CASGLWGVPEAFF. The CDR3 nucleotides read TGTGCTAGTGGTTTATGGGGGGTCCCTGAAGCTTTCTTT.

This CDR3 reads CASSSTRAGELFF. CDR3 DNA sequence: TGTGCCAGCAGCTCCACTAGGGCCGGGGAGCTGTTTTTT. V and J are TRBV11-2 and TRBJ2-2, with D maybe TRBD2 (5 bases). The CDR3 is 13 residues long. V shed 4 bases and J shed 6 bases, with 9 bases lying between them. Germline CDR1 and CDR2: SGHAT and FQNNGV.

Comment on this clone: The same CDR3 can be traced to other DNA sequences in this sample. The chain has TRBV9 and TRBJ2-7; 7 bases map to TRBD1. V lost 0 bases and J lost 6; bases outside the gene matches: 6. The CDR3 loop spans 14 amino acids. Germline V gene sequence: CDR1 SGDLS, CDR2 YYNGEE. Here the CDR3 reads CASSVAYRGAEQYF. DNA of the CDR3: TGTGCCAGCAGCGTAGCTTACAGGGGCGCCGAGCAGTACTTC.

CDR3 sequence (DNA): TGTGCCAGCAGCTTCAGGGGTAGAGATACGCAGTATTTT. This sequence encodes CASSFRGRDTQYF. The chain uses TRBV13 and TRBJ2-3, with a weak D call TRBD1 (6 bases). V was trimmed by 3 bases and J by 5 bases, leaving 9 bases between them. The germline V gene has CDR1 PRHDT and CDR2 FYEKMQ (reference sequence). The CDR3 has 13 residues.

The J gene is TRBJ2-3, the V gene TRBV9, with D maybe TRBD1 (5 bases). The CDR3 contains 16 residues. V dropped 3 bases and J dropped 5 bases, with 19 bases sitting between them. Germline V gives CDR1 SGDLS, CDR2 YYNGEE. DNA of the CDR3: TGTGCCAGCAGCGCGCCCCAGGGCTGGATGGAAGATACGCAGTATTTT. This encodes CASSAPQGWMEDTQYF.

This clone was observed once. The V and J genes are TRBV5-1 and TRBJ1-3; 8 positions match TRBD1. The CDR3 covers 16 residues. V gave up 2 bases and J gave up 2 bases; unmatched junction bases: 6. Germline CDR1 reads SGHRS; CDR2 reads YFSETQ. The CDR3 here is CASSFTTGGTGNTIYF. The CDR3 DNA follows: TGCGCCAGCAGCTTTACTACAGGGGGAACTGGAAACACCATATATTTT.

The rearrangement uses TRBV9 and TRBJ1-6; 10 bases agree with TRBD1. CDR1 is SGDLS, CDR2 YYNGEE, per germline. This CDR3 contains 15 residues. The ends lost 2 bases at V and 7 bases at J; junction bases unmatched: 3. The CDR3 DNA is TGTGCCAGCAGCGTCTCGGGACAGGGGAATTCACCCCTCCACTTT. Amino acids: CASSVSGQGNSPLHF.

The V gene is TRBV7-2, the J gene TRBJ2-7; TRBD2 might be the D (5 bases). CDR3 length: 15 amino acids. In germline, CDR1 is SGHTA, CDR2 FQGNSA. The V end was cut by 0 bases, the J end by 4 bases, with 13 bases between. The CDR3 coding sequence is TGTGCCAGCAGCTTAGCCGGCCGAGAGCGGTACGAGCAGTACTTC. Translated: CASSLAGRERYEQYF. Together with reference TRBV7-2 and TRBJ2-7, the CDR3 gives the full variable domain: GAGVSQSPSNKVTEKGKDVELRCDPISGHTALYWYRQSLGQGLEFLIYFQGNSAPDKSGLPSDRFSAERTGGSVSTLTIQRTQQEDSAVYLCASSLAGRERYEQYFGPGTRLTVT.

The chain couples TRBV9 to TRBJ1-1; 8 bases map to TRBD1. Unmatched junction bases numbered 10, after V lost 4 bases and J lost 2 bases. This CDR3 contains 16 residues. Germline assignment: CDR1 SGDLS and CDR2 YYNGEE. The CDR3 is CASSSRQGAGNTEAFF. The CDR3 bases are TGTGCCAGCAGCTCCCGGCAGGGGGCGGGAAACACTGAAGCTTTCTTT.

The chain uses TRBV19 and TRBJ1-1; 8 nucleotides agree with TRBD1. J gave up 3 bases and V 6 bases, and 12 bases lay outside the gene matches. This CDR3 is built from 16 residues. Germline-derived CDR1 and CDR2 are LNHDA and SQIVND (reference sequence). The CDR3: CASRIFTAGGHTEAFF. The CDR3 DNA reads as TGTGCCAGTAGAATCTTTACGGCAGGGGGCCACACTGAAGCTTTCTTT.